This T cell receptor beta chain was sequenced in a study of T cell repertoires in cytomegalovirus infection. About this clonotype itself: Its target is not known.

The CDR3 is 15 amino acids. V lost 3 bases and J 1 base, leaving 12 bases between the germline ends. CDR1 LNHDA and CDR2 SQIVND come from the germline V gene (reference sequence). MiXCR, run by TCRdb on the reads, gives a single entry per CDR3 protein. The sample comprises tens of thousands of distinct CDR3 sequences, roughly a quarter of which are singletons, and 50% rests with the top ten. This material consisted of CD8+ T cells from cultured PBMCs, taken from culture after CMV antigen stimulation. The sequence was obtained from a human donor in good health (CMV status not recorded). Some clones in this sample may be carry-over from other donors' samples. The rearrangement links TRBV19 to TRBJ1-2, with unresolved D. The CDR3 region has the DNA TGTGCCAGTAGTATCGGGGAATTATATAACTATGGCTACACCTTC. Translated, it gives CASSIGELYNYGYTF.